This is a list of T cell receptor beta chains from one sample in a study of PD-L1 blockade in urothelial cancer. Repertoires were generated with immunoSEQ multiplex PCR, while TCRdb's copy carries only in-frame clones and drops some. There are around 69,000 clones in the sample; approximately 89% occur only once, and 0.87% lies in the top ten. This sample comprised PBMCs, obtained around atezolizumab (anti-PD-L1) treatment. The receptors shown here come from a woman older than 75 with urothelial cancer. Each CDR3 is given with its conserved first and last residue. A D gene is named only where the DNA matches it firmly. Clone size, where shown, is once, few, many, or a class for clones that have expanded.

d_call	v_call	clone_size	j_call	cdr3_length	cdr3_aa	cdr3_nt
TRBD2	TRBV13	-	TRBJ2-3	16	CASSSGLAATADTQYF	TGTGCCAGCAGCTCAGGACTAGCGGCTACCGCAGATACGCAGTATTTT
-	TRBV30	-	TRBJ1-1	14	CAWTGVSRNTEAFF	TGTGCCTGGACGGGGGTTTCGAGGAACACTGAAGCTTTCTTT
-	TRBV2	-	TRBJ2-1	13	CASIRLGYNEQFF	TGTGCCAGCATTAGACTAGGGTACAATGAGCAGTTCTTC
-	TRBV7-6	-	TRBJ1-1	13	CASSTGQNTEAFF	TGTGCCAGCAGCACCGGACAGAACACTGAAGCTTTCTTT
TRBD1	TRBV7-9	-	TRBJ1-2	17	CASSFTRDSLYFYGYTF	TGTGCCAGCAGCTTCACCCGGGACAGTCTTTATTTCTATGGCTACACCTTC
TRBD1	TRBV7-9	-	TRBJ2-2	18	CASSLRDRGQRSTGELFF	TGTGCCAGCAGCCTCCGGGACAGGGGGCAAAGAAGCACCGGGGAGCTGTTTTTT
TRBD2	TRBV29-1	once	TRBJ2-1	17	CSVPVQPREGRYNEQFF	TGCAGCGTTCCAGTTCAACCGCGGGAGGGCCGGTACAATGAGCAGTTCTTC
TRBD1	TRBV5-8	-	TRBJ1-5	14	CASSGTGTNQPQHF	TGTGCCAGCAGCGGGACAGGGACGAATCAGCCCCAGCATTTT
-	TRBV6-1	-	TRBJ2-1	14	CASSEARGVDEQFF	TGTGCCAGCAGTGAAGCCAGGGGGGTAGATGAGCAGTTCTTC
TRBD2	TRBV30	once	TRBJ2-1	15	CAWNPGTSDYNEQFF	TGTGCCTGGAATCCCGGGACTAGTGACTACAATGAGCAGTTCTTC
TRBD1	TRBV25-1	once	TRBJ2-4	15	CASSLRTGSGNIQYF	TGTGCCAGCAGTTTGAGGACAGGGTCCGGGAACATTCAGTACTTC
-	TRBV9	-	TRBJ1-2	14	CASSPIPGIYGYTF	TGTGCCAGCAGTCCGATTCCAGGGATCTATGGCTACACCTTC
TRBD2	TRBV9	once	TRBJ2-3	17	CASSVGAAGGVRDTQYF	TGTGCCAGCAGCGTAGGAGCAGCGGGAGGGGTACGAGATACGCAGTATTTT
-	TRBV7-6	-	TRBJ2-5	14	CASSWMWQGETQYF	TGTGCCAGCAGCTGGATGTGGCAGGGGGAGACCCAGTACTTC
TRBD2	TRBV28	-	TRBJ2-7	15	CASSSAGGPSYEQYF	TGTGCCAGCAGTTCTGCGGGAGGGCCCTCCTACGAGCAGTACTTC
-	TRBV18	-	TRBJ1-1	14	CASSPSAGNTEAFF	TGTGCCAGCTCTCCCTCCGCGGGGAACACTGAAGCTTTCTTT
TRBD2	TRBV15	-	TRBJ2-1	15	CATSREGGRRDEQFF	TGTGCCACCAGCAGAGAGGGCGGGAGGAGGGATGAGCAGTTCTTC
TRBD1	TRBV19	few	TRBJ1-1	15	CASRLTWDRNTEAFF	TGTGCCAGTAGATTAACGTGGGACAGGAACACTGAAGCTTTCTTT
TRBD1	TRBV7-6	-	TRBJ2-5	13	CASSGTGDGTQYF	TGTGCCAGCAGCGGAACAGGGGATGGGACCCAGTACTTC
TRBD2	TRBV6-5	-	TRBJ2-3	16	CASSYGLAGSTDTQYF	TGTGCCAGCAGTTACGGGCTAGCGGGCAGCACAGATACGCAGTATTTT
TRBD1	TRBV6-1	-	TRBJ1-2	15	CASSELQGVQNGYTF	TGTGCCAGCAGTGAACTGCAGGGGGTGCAAAATGGCTACACCTTC
-	TRBV28	-	TRBJ1-1	13	CASAGGGVGEAFF	TGTGCCAGCGCCGGGGGTGGGGTAGGTGAAGCTTTCTTT
TRBD2	TRBV10-2	few	TRBJ2-1	18	CASSVLRTSGHTYNEQFF	TGCGCCAGCAGTGTGTTAAGGACTAGCGGCCATACCTACAATGAGCAGTTCTTC
TRBD2	TRBV7-8	few	TRBJ2-1	17	CASSPIGSSGRLNEQFF	TGTGCCAGCAGCCCAATAGGTTCTAGCGGGAGACTCAATGAGCAGTTCTTC
TRBD1	TRBV19	-	TRBJ1-1	13	CASRNTGVTEAFF	TGTGCCAGTAGGAATACAGGGGTCACTGAAGCTTTCTTT
TRBD2	TRBV7-2	-	TRBJ2-1	15	CASSLPWPLPSGKFF	TGTGCCAGCAGCTTACCCTGGCCCCTCCCTAGCGGAAAGTTCTTC
-	TRBV4-2	once	TRBJ1-1	17	CASSQESGGTMNTEAFF	TGTGCCAGCAGCCAAGAGAGTGGGGGGACCATGAACACTGAAGCTTTCTTT
TRBD1	TRBV27	once	TRBJ2-2	16	CASSFQGAGIAGELFF	TGTGCCAGCAGTTTCCAGGGGGCCGGAATAGCCGGGGAGCTGTTTTTT
TRBD2	TRBV27	-	TRBJ2-7	15	CASRLAGVSSYEQYF	TGTGCCAGCAGGCTAGCGGGAGTTAGCTCCTACGAGCAGTACTTC
TRBD1	TRBV5-6	-	TRBJ1-2	16	CASSLFGTGELYGYTF	TGTGCCAGCAGCTTGTTTGGGACAGGAGAATTATATGGCTACACCTTC
TRBD1	TRBV2	-	TRBJ2-3	13	CASSADRVDTQYF	TGTGCCAGCAGTGCCGACAGGGTAGATACGCAGTATTTT
-	TRBV21-1	-	TRBJ2-1	17	CASSPPPDRSSYNEQFF	TGTGCCAGCAGCCCTCCCCCCGACAGGAGCTCCTACAATGAGCAGTTCTTC
-	TRBV29-1	-	TRBJ2-5	12	CSVDGAQETQYF	TGCAGCGTTGATGGGGCACAAGAGACCCAGTACTTC
TRBD2	TRBV7-2	once	TRBJ2-5	17	CASSLVASGSRQETQYF	TGTGCCAGCAGCTTAGTAGCTAGCGGGAGTCGCCAAGAGACCCAGTACTTC
-	TRBV28	-	TRBJ1-1	14	CASSPARAGTEAFF	TGTGCCAGCAGCCCCGCGCGGGCGGGCACTGAAGCTTTCTTT
TRBD1	TRBV5-1	-	TRBJ1-5	15	CASSEGASGNQPQHF	TGCGCCAGCAGCGAGGGGGCGTCGGGCAATCAGCCCCAGCATTTT
TRBD2	TRBV30	-	TRBJ2-3	13	CAWTGLAGGTQYF	TGTGCCTGGACTGGACTAGCGGGAGGGACGCAGTATTTT
TRBD2	TRBV2	-	TRBJ2-1	16	CASSESTSGYYNEQFF	TGTGCCAGCAGTGAGTCAACTAGCGGATACTACAATGAGCAGTTCTTC
TRBD1	TRBV6-6	-	TRBJ2-2	16	CASSRDRGLDTGELFF	TGTGCCAGCAGTAGGGACAGGGGGCTCGACACCGGGGAGCTGTTTTTT
-	TRBV9	-	TRBJ2-2	17	CASSVDGSGSNTGELFF	TGTGCCAGCAGCGTAGACGGTAGCGGATCGAACACCGGGGAGCTGTTTTTT
-	TRBV9	-	TRBJ2-2	15	CASSPTGAGTGELFF	TGTGCCAGCAGCCCTACCGGGGCGGGAACCGGGGAGCTGTTTTTT
TRBD1	TRBV28	-	TRBJ1-3	16	CASSRWDRGYGNTIYF	TGTGCCAGCAGCCGCTGGGACAGGGGGTACGGAAACACCATATATTTT
-	TRBV11-3	-	TRBJ2-5	14	CASSLSGDQETQYF	TGTGCCAGCAGCTTGTCAGGGGACCAAGAGACCCAGTACTTC
TRBD2	TRBV5-5	-	TRBJ2-2	17	CASRLAGVISNTGELFF	TGTGCCAGCAGACTAGCGGGAGTGATTTCGAACACCGGGGAGCTGTTTTTT
TRBD1	TRBV18	-	TRBJ1-3	18	CASDTTGGVSAAGNTIYF	TGTGCCAGTGACACGACAGGGGGTGTTAGTGCGGCTGGAAACACCATATATTTT
TRBD1	TRBV28	-	TRBJ1-2	18	CASTLARGTGGEKGGYTF	TGTGCCAGCACCCTAGCGCGGGGGACAGGGGGCGAAAAGGGTGGCTACACCTTC
TRBD1	TRBV27	once	TRBJ2-7	14	CASSSDRGLNEQYF	TGTGCCAGCAGTTCGGACAGGGGGTTAAACGAGCAGTACTTC
TRBD1	TRBV5-4	-	TRBJ2-1	17	CASSFSLGQDLSHEQFF	TGTGCCAGCAGCTTCTCTCTCGGACAGGACCTATCACATGAGCAGTTCTTC
-	TRBV19	-	TRBJ1-5	14	CASGLRDGKQPQHF	TGTGCCAGTGGGCTCAGGGATGGTAAGCAGCCCCAGCATTTT
-	TRBV13	-	TRBJ1-3	17	CASSAPGVMYSGNTIYF	TGTGCCAGCAGCGCCCCCGGAGTCATGTACTCTGGAAACACCATATATTTT
-	TRBV15	-	TRBJ1-1	17	CATSRTKEGVGNTEAFF	TGTGCCACCAGCAGAACGAAAGAGGGGGTGGGGAACACTGAAGCTTTCTTT
-	TRBV27	-	TRBJ2-3	14	CASSLGQFTDTQYF	TGTGCCAGCAGTTTAGGACAGTTCACAGATACGCAGTATTTT